This T cell receptor beta chain was documented in a study of vaccination effects on CD4 cells after COVID-19. Study context: Some 1.9 million PBMC per well were cultured with 10 IU/ml IL-2 and 7.5 to 10 ug/ml peptides.

V lost 3 bases and J 5 bases, leaving 16 bases between the germline ends. This CDR3 spans 16 amino acids. CDR1 and CDR2 (germline): LNHDA, SQIVND (reference sequence). TCRdb keeps only in-frame clones here, not all; method: immunoSEQ multiplex PCR. This table has 45,000 to 60,000 clones, approximately 80% appearing once. On this clone itself: As yet, its antigen is unknown.

The culture ran for 10 days, and then CD4+ T cells were isolated. All vaccine recipients tested negative for nucleocapsid antibodies and had never contracted SARS-CoV-2 infection. Half-medium replacement with IL-2 medium occurred on days 3 and 7. This clonotype was obtained from a human donor who received a COVID-19 vaccine. The chain combines TRBV19 with TRBJ2-2, with D possibly being TRBD1 (6 bases). Source: CD4+ T cells from PBMCs cultured without peptide, taken before COVID-19 vaccination. The CDR3 here is CASSIPSHRVTGELFF. In DNA form, the CDR3 reads TGTGCCAGTAGTATTCCCTCACACAGGGTGACCGGGGAGCTGTTTTTT.